Presented here are 20 T cell receptor beta chains from one specimen sequenced in a study of T-cell memory formation after mild COVID-19. TCRdb analysed the 5' RACE reads with MiXCR anew, one entry per CDR3 protein. The repertoire holds around 450,000 distinct CDR3 sequences, with 20% as singletons. The sequencing input was PBMCs or a T cell subset sorted from them (not recorded which). The receptor source for this set is an adult woman who had mild COVID-19 (a few samples of this study predate the infection). Cell type and time point are not known.

This clonotype was seen repeatedly, ten times or more. The genes are TRBV12-3 or TRBV12-4 and TRBJ2-7, with a weak D call TRBD2 (7 bases). This CDR3 spans 15 amino acids. Trimming cost V 5 bases and J 3 bases, with 17 bases left between them. The CDR3 DNA follows: TGTGCCAGCAGTGGGGGAGGGGGAGCTCTCTACGAGCAGTACTTC. Translated: CASSGGGGALYEQYF.

The J gene is TRBJ2-1, the V gene TRBV18, with D perhaps given as TRBD1 or TRBD2 (5 bases each). Trimming pared 0 bases from V and 7 bases from J, leaving 7 bases between. Germline V CDR1 and CDR2: KGHSH, LQKENI. The CDR3 runs to 13 residues. CDR3 DNA sequence: TGTGCCAGCTCACCACCAGGGGAGAATGAGCAGTTCTTC. Translation gives CASSPPGENEQFF.

The table lists this clonotype with a few counts. This sequence joins TRBV15 and TRBJ2-3; TRBD1 might be the D (5 bases). V lost 1 base, J lost 2 bases, and 13 bases lay in between. CDR1 is LNHNV, CDR2 YYDKDF, per germline (reference sequence). The CDR3 runs to 16 residues. DNA for the CDR3: TGTGCCACCAGCAGAGGGGGCAGGGCAGCCACAGATACGCAGTATTTT. Translated, it gives CATSRGGRAATDTQYF. The full variable domain, with the rest looked up from reference TRBV15 and TRBJ2-3, is DAMVIQNPRYQVTQFGKPVTLSCSQTLNHNVMYWYQQKSSQAPKLLFHYYDKDFNNEADTPDNFQSRRPNTSFCFLDIRSPGLGDTAMYLCATSRGGRAATDTQYFGPGTRLTVL.

This clonotype was seen a few times. This chain links TRBV4-2 with TRBJ2-6; tentative D call: TRBD2 (5 bases). With 0 bases removed from V and 0 bases from J, the gap between germline ends came to 12 bases. Germline CDR1 and CDR2: LGHNA and YNFKEQ. The CDR3 length is 18 residues. CDR3 in amino acids: CASSQEEGSFSGANVLTF. In nucleotides, the CDR3 is TGTGCCAGCAGCCAAGAAGAGGGATCGTTCTCTGGGGCCAACGTCCTGACTTTC.

There are a few counts of this clonotype. The V gene is TRBV12-3 or TRBV12-4, the J gene TRBJ1-2; TRBD1 is a possible D gene (5 bases). V shed 3 bases and J shed 1 base, with 9 bases lying between them. The CDR3 is 14 amino acids. The CDR3 coding sequence is TGTGCCAGCAGTTTCCAGGGATTTAACTATGGCTACACCTTC. It encodes CASSFQGFNYGYTF.

The genes are TRBV6-5 and TRBJ1-1; D gene ambiguous. The germline V and J ends were trimmed by 6 bases and 11 bases, with 19 bases remaining between them. There are 13 residues in the CDR3. Germline values: CDR1 MNHEY, CDR2 SVGAGI. CDR3 amino acids: CASRDGPDGRAFF. CDR3 bases: TGTGCCAGCAGGGACGGACCCGACGGGAGGGCTTTCTTT.

V usage is TRBV7-3 and J usage is TRBJ2-7, with D unresolved. V dropped 5 bases and J dropped 2 bases, with 16 bases sitting between them. The CDR3 has 15 amino acids. In germline, CDR1 is SGHTA, CDR2 FQGTGA. DNA of the CDR3: TGTGCCAGCAGCATCGGTTCCAGAGCCGCCTACGAGCAGTACTTC. Its translation is CASSIGSRAAYEQYF.

The J gene is TRBJ1-1, the V gene TRBV10-3, with D possibly matching TRBD1 (6 bases). Germline values: CDR1 ENHRY, CDR2 SYGVKD. This CDR3 region has 16 residues. V lost 5 bases and J lost 1, with 17 bases in between. CDR3 protein: CAISHEGGPQNTEAFF. The CDR3 DNA is TGTGCCATCAGTCATGAGGGGGGGCCCCAGAACACTGAAGCTTTCTTT.

The chain employs TRBV9 and TRBJ2-3; 9 nucleotides line up with TRBD2. Germline V lookup: CDR1 SGDLS, CDR2 YYNGEE. Trimming cost V 4 bases and J 4 bases; bases outside gene matches: 4. This CDR3 has 14 amino acids. The CDR3 sequence: CASSQGLAPDTQYF. CDR3 coding DNA: TGTGCCAGCAGCCAGGGACTAGCTCCAGATACGCAGTATTTT.

This clonotype came up a few times. The V gene is TRBV20-1, the J gene TRBJ2-7, with TRBD1 matching over 8 bases. V lost 0 bases to trimming and J lost 6 bases; unmatched junction nucleotides: 10. From germline, CDR1 is DFQATT and CDR2 SNEGSKA (reference sequence). The CDR3 sequence is 15 residues long. In nucleotides, the CDR3 is TGCAGTGCTAGAGAAGGAACAGGGGGTCGAGGCGAGCAGTACTTC. Residues: CSAREGTGGRGEQYF.

V usage is TRBV7-9 and J usage is TRBJ2-5, with 13 bases identical to TRBD2. This CDR3 comprises 15 residues. V dropped 5 bases and J dropped 5; count of bases not matched to a gene: 5. CDR1 is SEHNR, CDR2 FQNEAQ, per germline (reference sequence). The CDR3 DNA reads TGTGCCAGCAGCCCGGGGACTAGCGGGATGGAGACCCAGTACTTC. It yields the protein CASSPGTSGMETQYF.

The gene calls are TRBV4-2 and TRBJ2-1, with 8 bases that match TRBD2. J gave up 1 base and V 8 bases, and 7 bases lay outside the gene matches. The CDR3 is 15 residues long. Germline assignment: CDR1 LGHNA and CDR2 YNFKEQ. For the CDR3, the DNA is TGTGCCAGCGGACGTAGCGGGACGTCCTACAATGAGCAGTTCTTC. Translation: CASGRSGTSYNEQFF.

This clonotype was found a few times. The gene calls are TRBV12-3 or TRBV12-4 and TRBJ2-1; 8 nucleotides align to TRBD1. Trimming cost V 8 bases and J 9 bases; bases outside gene matches: 12. The length of the CDR3 is 14 residues. This chain's CDR3 is CASSPTGDYPEQFF. The CDR3 region has the DNA TGTGCCAGCTCCCCGACAGGGGATTATCCTGAGCAGTTCTTC.

This clonotype appeared a few times. The chain carries TRBV3-1 and TRBJ1-2; no reliable D call. V lost 1 base, J lost 8 bases, and 14 bases lay in between. The CDR3 length is 14 residues. Germline V CDR1 and CDR2: LGHDT, YNNKEL (reference sequence). The CDR3 spells CASSQARLGGGYTF. CDR3 sequence (DNA): TGTGCCAGCAGCCAAGCTCGACTCGGCGGCGGCTACACCTTC.

In its sample, this clonotype was seen many times. The genes are TRBV12-3 or TRBV12-4 and TRBJ2-3; D is uncertain. The CDR3 is made up of 13 amino acids. Deletions cut 6 bases from V and 2 bases from J, with 9 bases between. In nucleotides, the CDR3 is TGTGCCAGCAGGCAAGGGTCCACAGATACGCAGTATTTT. Protein product: CASRQGSTDTQYF.

The table lists this clonotype with a count of one. The rearrangement uses TRBV5-5 and TRBJ1-1; D is undetermined. CDR3 size: 12 residues. The germline gives CDR1 SGHKS, CDR2 YYEKEE (reference sequence). With 2 bases removed from V and 12 bases from J, the gap between germline ends came to 14 bases. The CDR3 here is CASSLDGWFTFF. DNA of the CDR3: TGTGCCAGCAGCTTAGATGGGTGGTTTACTTTCTTT.

The chain carries TRBV4-2 and TRBJ2-2, with TRBD2 matching 10 bases. The germline V gene encodes CDR1 LGHNA and CDR2 YNFKEQ. The CDR3 loop spans 17 amino acids. Trimming removed 8 bases from V and 4 bases from J; junction bases left unmatched: 13. The CDR3 region is CASEPYPSGSGTGELFF. The CDR3, as DNA: TGTGCCAGCGAGCCTTACCCTAGCGGGAGTGGCACCGGGGAGCTGTTTTTT.

As for this clonotype: The junction does not match germline at one end; this may be a read error. The J gene is TRBJ1-2, the V gene TRBV28, with 7 nucleotides matching TRBD1. This CDR3 comprises 14 residues. Germline CDR1 is MDHEN and CDR2 is SYDVKM. The CDR3 sequence is CASSQGTDRKPLGF. The CDR3 nucleotides read TGTGCCAGCAGCCAGGGGACAGACCGAAAGCCTTTGGGCTTC.

This clonotype turned up a few times. The chain employs TRBV30 and TRBJ2-2; 7 bases are shared with TRBD1. The germline gives CDR1 GTSNPN, CDR2 SVGIG (reference sequence). The CDR3 spans 15 residues. V lost 6 bases, J lost 2 bases, and 9 bases stayed unmatched. The CDR3, as DNA: TGTGCCTGTTTACAGGGGCTTGGAAACACCGGGGAGCTGTTTTTT. Protein: CACLQGLGNTGELFF.

This clonotype has a handful of counts. The chain combines TRBV6-6 with TRBJ1-2; D possibly corresponds to TRBD1 (5 bases). Trimming pared 7 bases from V and 4 bases from J, leaving 13 bases between. CDR3 length: 13 residues. Germline assignment: CDR1 MNHNY and CDR2 SVGAGI (reference sequence). The CDR3 DNA reads as TGTGCCAGCATGCAGGGCCGAGGCTATGGCTACACCTTC. Its translation is CASMQGRGYGYTF.